This T cell receptor (beta chain) was identified during a study of monozygotic twins with inflammatory bowel disease. Study findings and constraints: The data did not back a single strong IBD-associated clonotype or signal.

This CDR3 spans 19 amino acids. Germline CDR1 reads SGHAT; CDR2 reads FQDESV (reference sequence). Details on this clonotype: What it binds is unknown.

TCRdb processed the 5' RACE reads again and assigns one entry to each CDR3 protein, with no DNA. Its listing shows around 410,000 distinct CDR3 sequences. J is TRBJ2-2 and V is TRBV11-1; TCRdb gives TRBD2 as the D gene, but with no DNA this cannot be confirmed. This clonotype originated in a human donor with ulcerative colitis or Crohn's disease, or a healthy co-twin of an affected twin (not recorded which). The sample taken for sequencing was blood. The CDR3: CASSSRTSGRRSNTGELFF.